This T cell receptor beta chain was captured in a study of blood T cell repertoires in COVID-19. Study overall: The origin of the acute and convalescent COVID-19 samples was the United States, Italy and Spain. From T cells, B-cell-depleted T cells, or PBMCs came the material, which was cDNA or gDNA.

In the original analysis: Amplifying reference gene primers gave estimates of nucleated cell counts. Assay used: immunoSEQ multiplex PCR; TCRdb lists only in-frame clones, some missing. V and J calls and clone size are those listed in that table; D and trimming were worked out from the DNA. The sample consists of 20,000 to 30,000 clones, roughly 89% of them appearing once. In its sample, this clone was seen a few times. Germline V gene lookup returns CDR1 SGHRS and CDR2 YFSETQ. V gave up 5 bases and J gave up 0 bases; unmatched junction bases: 19. The CDR3 consists of 22 residues. Sequences were obtained from peripheral blood. The chain uses TRBV5-1 and TRBJ2-1; 14 bases line up with TRBD2. This sequence originates from a man between 70 and 80 years old with acute or convalescent COVID-19. Written as DNA, the CDR3 is TGCGCCAGCAGGTTTAACACCCCCGGGACTAGCGGGGGCAAAAGCTCCTACAATGAGCAGTTCTTC. Its protein is CASRFNTPGTSGGKSSYNEQFF.